This T cell receptor (beta chain) appears in the sequencing data of a study of response to subunit inactivated influenza vaccine. TCRdb reanalysed the RT-PCR reads using MiXCR and keeps one entry per CDR3 protein. The table includes about 540,000 distinct CDR3 sequences, under 30% detected once. CDR3 length: 15 residues. Germline CDR1 reads SGHAT; CDR2 reads FQNNGV. Trimming took off 2 bases at V and 3 bases at J, with 11 bases between the two ends. This same sample was also part of a study on T cells expressing NK-cell markers. From that study: UMI-tagged 5'RACE template switching yielded the TCR beta cDNA. Of the CD8+ T cells in a handful of donors, about 1.0-8% belonged to dominant NKG2C+ clonotypes. In a handful of donors, dominant clonotypes made up roughly 28.3-65% of CD3+CD56-NKG2C+ cells.

This specimen consisted of CD4+ T cells sorted from PBMCs, obtained 11 to 12 days after vaccination. The chain couples TRBV11-2 to TRBJ2-1; D unresolved. The sequence came from a man aged 50 to 60 who received an inactivated influenza vaccine. The CDR3 nucleotides are TGTGCCAGCAGCTTATCTACCGGAAACTACAATGAGCAGTTCTTC. Translating gives CASSLSTGNYNEQFF.